This TCR beta chain originates from a study of Graves' ophthalmopathy and Graves' hyperthyroidism. This CDR3 region has 12 residues. The V gene's germline CDR1 is DFQATT and CDR2 SNEGSKA (reference sequence). Unmatched junction bases numbered 5, after V lost 2 bases and J lost 8 bases. Amplification of TCR beta CDR3 regions used RNA transcripts. After a first-round RT-PCR with HTBI primers, a second-round multiplex PCR was run. Each CDR3 protein is one row after TCRdb ran MiXCR on the multiplex PCR reads. This sample has over a million distinct CDR3 sequences, with less than 45% found just once. This clonotype has only one observation. What it binds is not known. A read error may explain this, as a much larger clone is one base away. Study-wide points: Blood was where most expanded thyroid clonotypes above 0.001 frequency also turned up.

The sequencing sample was made of peripheral blood or thyroid tissue (not recorded which). The V gene is TRBV20-1, the J gene TRBJ1-2; 7 bases are shared with TRBD1. This sequence was found in an adult man with Graves' hyperthyroidism. In nucleotides, the CDR3 is TGCAGTGCTAGATACAGGGGAGTCGGCTACACCTTC. This sequence encodes CSARYRGVGYTF.